A single sample is the source of the 7 T cell receptor beta chains below, sequenced in a study of T-cell reconstitution after alpha-beta-depleted transplantation in children. The authors prepared the TCRbeta library with unique molecular identifiers. MiXCR, applied by TCRdb to the PCR reads, yields one record per CDR3 protein. In the table there are around 800,000 distinct CDR3 sequences, under 20% of which are singletons. The input for sequencing was PBMCs, mostly from graft donor cells, taken 360 days after TCRalphabeta/CD19-depleted stem cell transplant. The source is a male patient between 10 and 17 years old who had a stem cell transplant for acute lymphoblastic leukemia, so the T cells may come from the graft donor.

CDR3 protein: CASSFSRGQGHTQYF. The CDR3 bases are TGTGCCAGCAGTTTTAGTCGGGGACAGGGTCATACGCAGTATTTT. The V call is TRBV12-3 or TRBV12-4, the J call TRBJ2-3; 9 bases are a match to TRBD1. This CDR3 has 15 residues. The V gene end was trimmed by 3 bases and the J gene end by 7 bases; junction bases not matched to a gene: 8.

This clonotype was detected a few times. One end of the junction is discordant with germline, which a read error may explain. The chain couples TRBV6-1 to TRBJ2-1; D ambiguous. CDR3 size: 16 residues. Germline values: CDR1 MNHNS, CDR2 SASEGT. Here the CDR3 DNA reads TGTGCCAGCAGCCACAATCCCGACAATGCATACAAGGAGCAGTTCTTC. Its protein product is CASSHNPDNAYKEQFF.

This clonotype has a handful of counts. V is TRBV5-1 and J is TRBJ2-3; tentatively, D is TRBD1 (5 bases). Germline CDR1 is SGHRS and CDR2 is YFSETQ. Deletions cut 4 bases from V and 6 bases from J, with 15 bases between. The CDR3 covers 14 residues. The CDR3 here is CASSPQGLLDTQYF. The CDR3 DNA sequence: TGCGCCAGCAGCCCCCAGGGCCTTCTCGATACGCAGTATTTT.

V is TRBV19 and J is TRBJ2-7; TRBD2 aligns across 8 bases. This CDR3 contains 13 residues. The germline V gene encodes CDR1 LNHDA and CDR2 SQIVND (reference sequence). J lost 5 bases, V lost 7 bases, and 7 bases had no gene match. The chain's CDR3 is CASKIAGIDEQYF. The CDR3 bases are TGTGCCAGTAAAATAGCGGGAATCGACGAGCAGTACTTC.

This clonotype was recorded a few times. The chain recombines TRBV12-3 or TRBV12-4 with TRBJ1-1; no clear D. The CDR3 totals 14 residues. V dropped 6 bases and J dropped 1 base, with 12 bases sitting between them. CDR3 protein: CASRARLANTEAFF. For the CDR3, the DNA is TGTGCCAGCAGAGCACGTCTTGCGAACACTGAAGCTTTCTTT.

This clonotype has at least ten counts. The rearrangement links TRBV5-1 to TRBJ2-7; a weak D match, TRBD2 (5 bases). V was cut by 4 bases and J by 6 bases, with 11 bases left in between. The germline gives CDR1 SGHRS, CDR2 YFSETQ. The CDR3 totals 12 residues. The CDR3 spells CASSIGETEQYF. The DNA of the CDR3 is TGCGCCAGCAGCATCGGGGAAACCGAGCAGTACTTC. Drawing the rest from reference TRBV5-1 and TRBJ2-7, the complete variable domain is KAGVTQTPRYLIKTRGQQVTLSCSPISGHRSVSWYQQTPGQGLQFLFEYFSETQRNKGNFPGRFSGRQFSNSRSEMNVSTLELGDSALYLCASSIGETEQYFGPGTRLTVT.

This clonotype appeared a few times. The V and J genes are TRBV10-3 and TRBJ2-5; the match to TRBD1 covers 7 bases. Germline CDR1 is ENHRY and CDR2 is SYGVKD. This CDR3 is built from 15 residues. J lost 3 bases, V lost 0 bases, and 4 bases had no gene match. The CDR3, as DNA: TGTGCCATCAGTGAGTCGGGGACAGCAGAAGAGACCCAGTACTTC. This gives the protein CAISESGTAEETQYF.